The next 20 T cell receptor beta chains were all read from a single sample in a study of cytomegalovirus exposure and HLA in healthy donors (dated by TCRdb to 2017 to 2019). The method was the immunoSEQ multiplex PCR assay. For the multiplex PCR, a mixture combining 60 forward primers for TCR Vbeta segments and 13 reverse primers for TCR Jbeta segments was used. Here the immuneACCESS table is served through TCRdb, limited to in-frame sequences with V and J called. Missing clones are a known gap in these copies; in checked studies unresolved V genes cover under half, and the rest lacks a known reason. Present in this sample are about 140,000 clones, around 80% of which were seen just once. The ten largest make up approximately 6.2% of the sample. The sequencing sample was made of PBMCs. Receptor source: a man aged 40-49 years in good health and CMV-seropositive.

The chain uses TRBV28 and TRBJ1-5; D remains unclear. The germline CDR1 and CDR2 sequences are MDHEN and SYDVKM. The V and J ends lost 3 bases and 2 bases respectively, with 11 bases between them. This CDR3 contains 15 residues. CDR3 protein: CASSFMLRGNQPQHF. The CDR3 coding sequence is TGTGCCAGCAGTTTTATGCTGCGCGGCAATCAGCCCCAGCATTTT.

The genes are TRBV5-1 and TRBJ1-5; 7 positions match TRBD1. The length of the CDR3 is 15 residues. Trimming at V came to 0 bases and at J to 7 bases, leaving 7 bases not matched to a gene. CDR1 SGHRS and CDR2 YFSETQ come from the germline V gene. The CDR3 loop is CASSLAGGFGQPQHF. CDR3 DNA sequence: TGCGCCAGCAGCTTGGCAGGGGGTTTCGGGCAGCCCCAGCATTTT.

The CDR3: CAISDPSGRAVETQYF. In DNA, the CDR3 is TGTGCCATCAGTGATCCTAGCGGGAGGGCCGTGGAGACCCAGTACTTC. The chain couples TRBV10-3 to TRBJ2-5, with 12 bases lining up with TRBD2. The CDR3 totals 16 residues. Germline CDR1 and CDR2: ENHRY and SYGVKD. Losses at the gene ends were 3 bases for V and 5 bases for J; bases not matched to a gene: 7.

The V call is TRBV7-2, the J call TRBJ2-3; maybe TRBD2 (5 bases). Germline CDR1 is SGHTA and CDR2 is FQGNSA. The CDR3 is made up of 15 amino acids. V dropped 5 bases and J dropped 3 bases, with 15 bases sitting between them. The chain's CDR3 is CASSHATGKTDTQYF. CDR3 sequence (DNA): TGTGCCAGCAGCCATGCTACGGGGAAGACAGATACGCAGTATTTT.

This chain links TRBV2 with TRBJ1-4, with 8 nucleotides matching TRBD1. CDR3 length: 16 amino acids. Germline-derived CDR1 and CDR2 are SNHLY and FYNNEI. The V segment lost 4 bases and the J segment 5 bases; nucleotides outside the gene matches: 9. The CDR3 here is CASSGLDRASNEKLFF. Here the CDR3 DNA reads TGTGCCAGCAGTGGGCTGGACAGGGCTTCGAATGAAAAACTGTTTTTT.

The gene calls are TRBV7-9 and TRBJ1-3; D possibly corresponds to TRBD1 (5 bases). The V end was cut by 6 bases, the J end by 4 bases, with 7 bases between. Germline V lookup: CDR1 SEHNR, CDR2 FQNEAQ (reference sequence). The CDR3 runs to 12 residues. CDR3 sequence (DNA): TGTGCCAGCAGGTACAGGGGAAACACCATATATTTT. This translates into CASRYRGNTIYF.

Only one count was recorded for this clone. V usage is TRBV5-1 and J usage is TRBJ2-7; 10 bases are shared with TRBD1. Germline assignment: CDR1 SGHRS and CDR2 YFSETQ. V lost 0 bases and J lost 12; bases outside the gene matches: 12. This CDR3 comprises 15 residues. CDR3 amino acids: CASSLAADRGTLWYF. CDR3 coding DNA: TGCGCCAGCAGCTTGGCCGCGGACAGGGGGACACTTTGGTACTTC.

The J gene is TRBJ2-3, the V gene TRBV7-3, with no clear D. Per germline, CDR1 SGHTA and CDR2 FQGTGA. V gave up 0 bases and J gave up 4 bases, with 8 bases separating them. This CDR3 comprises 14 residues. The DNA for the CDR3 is TGTGCCAGCAGCTTAACGGGCTCTCCAGATACGCAGTATTTT. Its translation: CASSLTGSPDTQYF. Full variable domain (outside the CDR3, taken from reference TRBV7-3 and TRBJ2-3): GAGVSQTPSNKVTEKGKYVELRCDPISGHTALYWYRQSLGQGPEFLIYFQGTGAADDSGLPNDRFFAVRPEGSVSTLKIQRTERGDSAVYLCASSLTGSPDTQYFGPGTRLTVL.

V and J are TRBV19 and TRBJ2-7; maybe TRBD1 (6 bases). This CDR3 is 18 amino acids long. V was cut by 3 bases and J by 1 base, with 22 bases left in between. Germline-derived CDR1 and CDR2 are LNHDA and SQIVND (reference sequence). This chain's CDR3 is CASSIARWGQGSSYEQYF. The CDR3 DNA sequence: TGTGCCAGTAGTATCGCCCGCTGGGGGCAGGGGAGTTCCTACGAGCAGTACTTC. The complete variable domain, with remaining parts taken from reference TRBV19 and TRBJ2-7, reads DGGITQSPKYLFRKEGQNVTLSCEQNLNHDAMYWYRQDPGQGLRLIYYSQIVNDFQKGDIAEGYSVSREKKESFPLTVTSAQKNPTAFYLCASSIARWGQGSSYEQYFGPGTRLTVT.

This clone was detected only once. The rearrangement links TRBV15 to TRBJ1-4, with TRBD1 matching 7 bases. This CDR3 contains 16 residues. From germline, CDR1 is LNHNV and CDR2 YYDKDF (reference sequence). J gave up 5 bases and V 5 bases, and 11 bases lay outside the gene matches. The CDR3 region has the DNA TGTGCCACCAGCCAAGACATAAGGGGGCGAAATGAAAAACTGTTTTTT. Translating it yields CATSQDIRGRNEKLFF.

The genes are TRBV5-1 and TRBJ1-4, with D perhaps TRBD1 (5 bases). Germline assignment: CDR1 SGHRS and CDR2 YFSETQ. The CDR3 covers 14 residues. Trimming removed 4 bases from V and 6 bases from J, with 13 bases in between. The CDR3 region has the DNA TGCGCCAGCAGCGGCGGGGCGGTGGATGAAAAACTGTTTTTT. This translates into CASSGGAVDEKLFF. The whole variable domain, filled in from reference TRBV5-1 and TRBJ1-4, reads KAGVTQTPRYLIKTRGQQVTLSCSPISGHRSVSWYQQTPGQGLQFLFEYFSETQRNKGNFPGRFSGRQFSNSRSEMNVSTLELGDSALYLCASSGGAVDEKLFFGSGTQLSVL.

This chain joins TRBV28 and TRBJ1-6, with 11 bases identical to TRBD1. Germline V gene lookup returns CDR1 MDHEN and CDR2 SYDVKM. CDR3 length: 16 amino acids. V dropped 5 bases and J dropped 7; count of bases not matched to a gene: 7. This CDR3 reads CASSPTGTGGNSPLHF. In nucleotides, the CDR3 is TGTGCCAGCAGTCCTACCGGGACAGGGGGAAATTCACCCCTCCACTTT.

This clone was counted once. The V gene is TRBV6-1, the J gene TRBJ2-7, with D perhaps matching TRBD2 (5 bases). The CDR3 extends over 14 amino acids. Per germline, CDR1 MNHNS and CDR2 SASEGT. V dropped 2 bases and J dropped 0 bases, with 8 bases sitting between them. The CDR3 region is CASSEPGISYEQYF. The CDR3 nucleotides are TGTGCCAGCAGTGAACCGGGAATCTCCTACGAGCAGTACTTC.

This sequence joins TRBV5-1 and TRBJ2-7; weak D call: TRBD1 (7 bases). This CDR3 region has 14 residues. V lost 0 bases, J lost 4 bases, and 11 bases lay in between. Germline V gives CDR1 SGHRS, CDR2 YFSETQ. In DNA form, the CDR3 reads TGCGCCAGCAGCTTGGGGCAGGGGGGATACGAGCAGTACTTC. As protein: CASSLGQGGYEQYF. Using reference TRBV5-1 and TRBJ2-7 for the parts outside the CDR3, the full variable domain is KAGVTQTPRYLIKTRGQQVTLSCSPISGHRSVSWYQQTPGQGLQFLFEYFSETQRNKGNFPGRFSGRQFSNSRSEMNVSTLELGDSALYLCASSLGQGGYEQYFGPGTRLTVT.

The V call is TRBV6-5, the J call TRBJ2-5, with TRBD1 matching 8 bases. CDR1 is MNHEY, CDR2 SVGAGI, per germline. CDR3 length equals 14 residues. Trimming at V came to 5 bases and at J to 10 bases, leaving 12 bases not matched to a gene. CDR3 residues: CASSRRDRPWDQYF. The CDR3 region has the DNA TGTGCCAGCAGTCGACGGGACAGGCCTTGGGACCAGTACTTC.

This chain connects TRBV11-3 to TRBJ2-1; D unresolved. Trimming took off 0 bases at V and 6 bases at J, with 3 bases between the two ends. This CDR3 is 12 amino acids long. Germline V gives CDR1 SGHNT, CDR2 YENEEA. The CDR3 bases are TGTGCCAGCAGCTTAGATAGCAATGAGCAGTTCTTC. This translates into CASSLDSNEQFF.

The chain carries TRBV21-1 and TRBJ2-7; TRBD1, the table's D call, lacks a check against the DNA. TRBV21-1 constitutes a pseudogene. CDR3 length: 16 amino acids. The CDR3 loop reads CASSNGGTGYTYEQYF. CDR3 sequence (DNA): TGTGCCAGCAGCAACGGAGGGACAGGGTATACCTACGAGCAGTACTTC.

The DNA for the CDR3 is TGTGCCAGCAGCTTGGGACTAGCGGGACCAACAGATACGCAGTATTTT. Protein product: CASSLGLAGPTDTQYF. This chain links TRBV5-4 with TRBJ2-3, with TRBD2 identical over 11 bases. The CDR3 covers 16 residues. The germline CDR1 and CDR2 sequences are SGHNT and YYREEE (reference sequence). The V and J ends lost 0 bases and 3 bases, in that order; junction bases with no gene match: 3.

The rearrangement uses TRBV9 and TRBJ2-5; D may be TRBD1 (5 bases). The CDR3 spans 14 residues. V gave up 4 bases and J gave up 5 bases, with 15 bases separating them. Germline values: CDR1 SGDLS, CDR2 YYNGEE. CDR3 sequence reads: CASSSATVRETQYF. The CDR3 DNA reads TGTGCCAGCAGCTCAGCGACAGTCCGGGAGACCCAGTACTTC.

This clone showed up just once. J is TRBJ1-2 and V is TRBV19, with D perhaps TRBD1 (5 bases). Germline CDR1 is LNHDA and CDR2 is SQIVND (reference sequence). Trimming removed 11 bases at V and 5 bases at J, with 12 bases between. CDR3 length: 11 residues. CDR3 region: CAGASGYGYTF. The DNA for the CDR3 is TGTGCCGGAGCCTCAGGGTATGGCTACACCTTC.